This T cell receptor (beta chain) was profiled in a study of graft-versus-host responses after intestinal transplantation. The study's findings and limits: Researchers found peak circulating GvH clone levels linked to early post-transplant HvG declines.

Some clones are missing from TCRdb's copy, which holds only in-frame ones; the method was immunoSEQ multiplex PCR. The table has roughly 120,000 clones, about nine tenths seen once. Worth noting for this clone: The target antigen is unknown.

This clonotype was obtained from a human donor who received an intestinal transplant. Sequences were derived from unstimulated CD4+ T cells sorted from spleen or lymph node cells, sampled before intestinal transplant.

The CDR3 nucleotides read TGTGCCACCAGCAGCCACCGGAGGACAGATACGCAGTATTTT. Translation gives CATSSHRRTDTQYF. The gene calls are TRBV15 and TRBJ2-3, with a weak D call TRBD2 (5 bases). Germline CDR1 is LNHNV and CDR2 is YYDKDF (reference sequence). The CDR3 is made up of 14 amino acids. The V end was cut by 3 bases, the J end by 3 bases, with 10 bases between.